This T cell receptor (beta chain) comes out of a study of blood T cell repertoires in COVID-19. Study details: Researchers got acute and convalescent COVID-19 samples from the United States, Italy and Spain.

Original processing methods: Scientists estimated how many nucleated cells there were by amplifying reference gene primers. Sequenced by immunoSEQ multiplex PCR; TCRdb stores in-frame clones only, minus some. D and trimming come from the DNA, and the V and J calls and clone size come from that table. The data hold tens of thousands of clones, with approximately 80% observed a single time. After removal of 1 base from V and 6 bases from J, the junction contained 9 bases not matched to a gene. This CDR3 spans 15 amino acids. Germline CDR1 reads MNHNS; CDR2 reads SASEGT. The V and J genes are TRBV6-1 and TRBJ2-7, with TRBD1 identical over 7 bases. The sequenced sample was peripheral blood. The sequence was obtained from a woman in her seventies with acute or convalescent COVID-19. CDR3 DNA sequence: TGTGCCAGCAGTGAAGAGGGACAGTTCTTGCCCGAGCAGTACTTC. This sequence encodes CASSEEGQFLPEQYF.